The 30 T cell receptor beta chains in this list originate from one sample, sequenced in a study of cytomegalovirus exposure and HLA in healthy donors. TCRdb's copy holds only in-frame clones and misses some; the assay was immunoSEQ multiplex PCR. Of 250,000 or so clones detected, approximately 87% appear once; the ten largest clones hold 2.6%. The source material was PBMCs. The receptors stem from a man between 18 and 29 years old in good health and CMV-seronegative.

The rearrangement joins TRBV2 to TRBJ2-1, with no clear D. V lost 0 bases and J lost 7, with 10 bases in between. The CDR3 extends over 14 amino acids. The germline CDR1 and CDR2 sequences are SNHLY and FYNNEI. CDR3 DNA: TGTGCCAGCAGTGAAGCCTCTCTCCCGAATGAGCAGTTCTTC. It translates to CASSEASLPNEQFF.

The chain links TRBV11-2 to TRBJ2-3; the match to TRBD2 covers 8 bases. The CDR3 covers 17 residues. Germline CDR1 SGHAT, CDR2 FQNNGV. Germline trimming cut 4 bases from V and 0 bases from J; bases unmatched to any gene: 9. The CDR3 spells CASSSLKWTSSTDTQYF. CDR3 coding DNA: TGTGCCAGCAGCTCACTCAAGTGGACTAGCAGCACAGATACGCAGTATTTT.

This clone was recorded once. The rearrangement links TRBV11-2 to TRBJ2-6; a weak D match, TRBD2 (5 bases). Germline lookup yields CDR1 SGHAT and CDR2 FQNNGV. V shed 5 bases and J shed 4 bases, with 15 bases lying between them. CDR3 length equals 16 residues. CDR3 nucleotides: TGTGCCAGCAGCCCGTTAAGAGGGAGCGGGGCCAACGTCCTGACTTTC. This sequence encodes CASSPLRGSGANVLTF.

This clone has more than one count but fewer than ten. This sequence joins TRBV11-2 and TRBJ2-2; D perhaps matches TRBD1 (6 bases). There are 15 residues in the CDR3. Trimming shortened V by 1 base and J by 5 bases, and 11 bases separated the two germline ends. Germline CDR1 SGHAT, CDR2 FQNNGV. CDR3 bases: TGTGCCAGCAGCTTAGCTAGGGGGAAAACCGGGGAGCTGTTTTTT. This sequence encodes CASSLARGKTGELFF. Using reference TRBV11-2 and TRBJ2-2 for the parts outside the CDR3, the full variable domain is EAGVAQSPRYKIIEKRQSVAFWCNPISGHATLYWYQQILGQGPKLLIQFQNNGVVDDSQLPKDRFSAERLKGVDSTLKIQPAKLEDSAVYLCASSLARGKTGELFFGEGSRLTVL.

The V and J genes are TRBV27 and TRBJ2-7, with 7 bases identical to TRBD1. This CDR3 is 17 amino acids long. V lost 5 bases and J lost 0; bases outside the gene matches: 13. Germline lookup yields CDR1 MNHEY and CDR2 SMNVEV (reference sequence). CDR3 amino acids: CASSPDRVQGNSYEQYF. CDR3 coding DNA: TGTGCCAGCAGTCCCGACCGTGTACAGGGGAACTCCTACGAGCAGTACTTC.

V is TRBV7-9 and J is TRBJ1-1; D may be TRBD1 (6 bases). V was pared by 5 bases and J by 11 bases, with 15 bases between. The CDR3 runs to 12 residues. Germline V lookup: CDR1 SEHNR, CDR2 FQNEAQ (reference sequence). CDR3 DNA: TGTGCCAGCAGCGTCTACAGGGTAGACGCTTTCTTT. Its translation: CASSVYRVDAFF.

The chain recombines TRBV5-1 with TRBJ2-1, with 8 bases that match TRBD2. The length of the CDR3 is 12 residues. V was clipped by 2 bases and J by 14 bases; unmatched bases: 6. The germline gives CDR1 SGHRS, CDR2 YFSETQ. CDR3 coding DNA: TGCGCCAGCAGCTTACCGGGACTAGAGGAGTTCTTC. This translates into CASSLPGLEEFF.

The chain uses TRBV6-5 and TRBJ2-2; TRBD1 aligns across 7 bases. The ends lost 6 bases at V and 6 bases at J; junction bases unmatched: 10. The V gene's germline CDR1 is MNHEY and CDR2 SVGAGI. This CDR3 is built from 15 residues. As DNA, the CDR3 is TGTGCCAGCAGAACCGGGACAGTTAGCTCCGGGGAGCTGTTTTTT. This sequence encodes CASRTGTVSSGELFF.

This chain uses TRBV6-5 with TRBJ1-6; 7 nucleotides line up with TRBD1. Germline V gene data show CDR1 as MNHEY and CDR2 as SVGAGI. This CDR3 is built from 13 residues. The trim removed 0 bases at V and 14 bases at J, leaving 4 bases unmatched. CDR3 sequence: CASSYSTGRTLHF. CDR3 sequence (DNA): TGTGCCAGCAGTTACTCGACAGGGAGGACCCTCCACTTT.

This chain links TRBV4-1 with TRBJ2-7; D possibly corresponds to TRBD1 (8 bases). Trimming left V 1 base short and J 1 base short, with 14 bases between. The germline gives CDR1 MGHRA, CDR2 YSYEKL. The CDR3 is 16 amino acids. The CDR3 nucleotides are TGCGCCAGCAGCCAAGTAGCACAGGGGGGGTCCTACGAGCAGTACTTC. Amino acids: CASSQVAQGGSYEQYF.

The chain couples TRBV5-4 to TRBJ2-1, with 8 bases aligning to TRBD2. J lost 4 bases, V lost 0 bases, and 6 bases had no gene match. In germline, CDR1 is SGHNT, CDR2 YYREEE (reference sequence). The CDR3 extends over 16 amino acids. In DNA, the CDR3 is TGTGCCAGCAGCTTGGATACGGGGGGGCTTTACAATGAGCAGTTCTTC. It specifies CASSLDTGGLYNEQFF.

This sequence joins TRBV18 and TRBJ2-5, with D possibly matching TRBD1 (5 bases). The V gene's germline CDR1 is KGHSH and CDR2 LQKENI. CDR3 length: 12 residues. V shed 8 bases and J shed 5 bases, with 12 bases lying between them. The CDR3 loop reads CASTDSVETQYF. The CDR3 coding sequence is TGTGCCAGCACAGACAGCGTCGAGACCCAGTACTTC.

This clone was picked up a small number of times. The chain has TRBV7-9 and TRBJ2-1; 7 bases match TRBD1. V dropped 7 bases and J dropped 10; count of bases not matched to a gene: 10. This CDR3 comprises 13 residues. Germline V gene lookup returns CDR1 SEHNR and CDR2 FQNEAQ (reference sequence). The CDR3 protein is CASNLNSGGEQFF. CDR3 bases: TGTGCCAGCAACCTCAATTCAGGGGGAGAGCAGTTCTTC.

This clone has only a few counts. J is TRBJ2-7 and V is TRBV5-1; perhaps TRBD2 as D (5 bases). CDR3 size: 11 residues. Germline CDR1 and CDR2: SGHRS and YFSETQ. V lost 3 bases, J lost 7 bases, and 8 bases lay in between. The CDR3 sequence is CASSSTTEQYF. Written as DNA, the CDR3 is TGCGCCAGCAGCTCGACTACGGAGCAGTACTTC.

The chain carries TRBV5-4 and TRBJ2-5; D might be TRBD1 (5 bases). V gave up 0 bases and J gave up 3 bases, with 18 bases separating them. CDR1 is SGHNT and CDR2 is YYREEE in the germline V gene (reference sequence). This CDR3 spans 17 amino acids. For the CDR3, the DNA is TGTGCCAGCAGCTTGGAGGGGTCGACCCCCCAAGAAGAGACCCAGTACTTC. Amino acid sequence: CASSLEGSTPQEETQYF.

The V gene is TRBV19, the J gene TRBJ1-6, with 9 bases aligning to TRBD1. Losses at the gene ends were 2 bases for V and 10 bases for J; bases not matched to a gene: 6. This CDR3 contains 15 residues. The V gene's germline CDR1 is LNHDA and CDR2 SQIVND (reference sequence). CDR3 residues: CASSITGTGRSPLHF. The CDR3 nucleotides are TGTGCCAGTAGTATAACCGGGACAGGGAGGTCACCCCTCCACTTT.

The genes are TRBV7-2 and TRBJ2-5, with unresolved D. Germline assignment: CDR1 SGHTA and CDR2 FQGNSA. This CDR3 spans 14 amino acids. V was cut by 1 base and J by 5 bases, with 11 bases left in between. CDR3 coding DNA: TGTGCCAGCAGCTTAGACCCCGCTAGGGAGACCCAGTACTTC. It encodes CASSLDPARETQYF.

In its sample, this clone was seen once. This rearrangement joins TRBV11-3 to TRBJ2-7, with 12 bases that match TRBD2. The CDR3 has 15 residues. Trimming at V came to 5 bases and at J to 5 bases, leaving 7 bases not matched to a gene. Germline loops: CDR1 SGHNT, CDR2 YENEEA. For the CDR3, the DNA is TGTGCCAGCAGCCCGGGACTAGCGGGCGTAGACGAGCAGTACTTC. As protein: CASSPGLAGVDEQYF.

The chain links TRBV19 to TRBJ1-6; the match to TRBD1 covers 11 bases. Losses at the gene ends were 3 bases for V and 10 bases for J; bases not matched to a gene: 5. CDR1 is LNHDA, CDR2 SQIVND, per germline (reference sequence). The CDR3 covers 15 residues. The CDR3 loop reads CASSIGTGGYSPLHF. Here the CDR3 DNA reads TGTGCCAGTAGTATCGGGACAGGGGGTTACTCACCCCTCCACTTT.

There are a few counts of this clone. The chain couples TRBV25-1 to TRBJ1-2; 10 bases align to TRBD1. CDR3 length: 13 amino acids. The germline V gene encodes CDR1 MGHDK and CDR2 SYGVNS. The V gene end was trimmed by 6 bases and the J gene end by 6 bases; junction bases not matched to a gene: 4. CDR3 DNA sequence: TGTGCCAGCAGCCCAGGACAGGGGGATGGCTACACCTTC. This encodes CASSPGQGDGYTF.

In this sample, this clone is medium-sized (0.01 to 0.1%). The chain links TRBV6-4 to TRBJ2-1, with 12 bases that match TRBD2. This CDR3 contains 16 residues. Germline V gene data show CDR1 as MRHNA and CDR2 as SNTAGT. After removal of 2 bases from V and 9 bases from J, the junction contained 8 bases not matched to a gene. The CDR3 DNA reads TGTGCCAGCAGTGACCAGACTAGCGGGAGCTCTGTTGAGCAGTTCTTC. Translation gives CASSDQTSGSSVEQFF.

This clone was observed once. This rearrangement joins TRBV5-1 to TRBJ1-6; 10 positions agree with TRBD1. The germline V gene has CDR1 SGHRS and CDR2 YFSETQ. With 0 bases clipped from V and 7 bases from J, the junction kept 4 bases outside the gene matches. The CDR3 consists of 16 residues. The CDR3 sequence: CASSLGQGAENSPLHF. In DNA, the CDR3 is TGCGCCAGCAGCTTGGGACAGGGGGCTGAAAATTCACCCCTCCACTTT.

This clone was counted a single time. Mismatch with germline at one junction end may stem from a read error. V gene TRBV7-2 combines with J gene TRBJ1-2, with TRBD1 identical over 8 bases. The germline V gene encodes CDR1 SGHTA and CDR2 FQGNSA. The CDR3 extends over 17 amino acids. CDR3 amino acids: CASNLQGGKGINYGYTF. For the CDR3, the DNA is TGTGCCAGCAACTTACAGGGGGGCAAGGGGATTAACTATGGCTACACCTTC.

This CDR3 reads CASSSRVAGSSTDTQYF. For the CDR3, the DNA is TGTGCCAGCAGTTCCAGAGTAGCGGGAAGTAGCACAGATACGCAGTATTTT. The chain combines TRBV11-2 with TRBJ2-3, with 8 bases identical to TRBD2. In germline, CDR1 is SGHAT, CDR2 FQNNGV. There are 17 residues in the CDR3. The V gene end was trimmed by 6 bases and the J gene end by 0 bases; junction bases not matched to a gene: 11.

This clone has a handful of counts. The chain recombines TRBV28 with TRBJ2-4; no firm D call. The CDR3 covers 15 residues. The V gene lost 3 bases and the J gene lost 3 bases, with 12 bases spanning the gap. The germline CDR1 and CDR2 sequences are MDHEN and SYDVKM. CDR3 sequence reads: CASSFLSIGKNIQYF. As DNA, the CDR3 is TGTGCCAGCAGTTTCCTCTCTATTGGCAAAAACATTCAGTACTTC.

The genes are TRBV11-2 and TRBJ1-2; 7 bases line up with TRBD1. CDR3 length equals 16 residues. CDR1 is SGHAT, CDR2 FQNNGV, per germline. The ends lost 2 bases at V and 8 bases at J; junction bases unmatched: 14. CDR3 sequence: CASSLSGSQGLRGYTF. In DNA form, the CDR3 reads TGTGCCAGCAGCTTAAGCGGGTCACAGGGGCTTCGGGGCTACACCTTC.

The V gene is TRBV25-1, the J gene TRBJ2-5; a weak D match, TRBD1 (6 bases). Germline values: CDR1 MGHDK, CDR2 SYGVNS. CDR3 size: 15 residues. The V gene lost 2 bases and the J gene lost 0 bases, with 10 bases spanning the gap. The CDR3 sequence is CASSEGTHYQETQYF. The CDR3 DNA reads TGTGCCAGCAGTGAAGGGACACACTACCAAGAGACCCAGTACTTC.

The rearrangement joins TRBV12-5 to TRBJ1-1, with a possible D match to TRBD1 (5 bases). V lost 9 bases to trimming and J lost 4 bases, with 12 bases between them. Per germline, CDR1 LGHNT and CDR2 FRNRAP. CDR3 length: 12 residues. The CDR3 region is CASGTPFTEAFF. The CDR3 nucleotides are TGTGCTAGCGGGACTCCCTTCACTGAAGCTTTCTTT.

V is TRBV25-1 and J is TRBJ2-7; 9 nucleotides match TRBD1. The CDR3 is made up of 13 amino acids. CDR1 and CDR2 from the germline V gene are MGHDK and SYGVNS. The V and J ends lost 4 bases and 8 bases, in that order; junction bases with no gene match: 6. Written as DNA, the CDR3 is TGTGCCAGCAGTGTGCCGGACAGGGGAAAGCAGTACTTC. Amino acid sequence: CASSVPDRGKQYF.

The V and J genes are TRBV4-1 and TRBJ1-6; 10 bases match TRBD1. CDR1 MGHRA and CDR2 YSYEKL come from the germline V gene. With 1 base clipped from V and 0 bases from J, the junction kept 15 bases outside the gene matches. There are 22 residues in the CDR3. CDR3 bases: TGCGCCAGCAGCCAAGCCCGGACAGGGGGGAAAAATTCCCCCTCCTATAATTCACCCCTCCACTTT. It is translated as CASSQARTGGKNSPSYNSPLHF.